The 8 T cell receptor beta chains in this list originate from one sample, sequenced in a study of cytomegalovirus exposure and HLA in healthy donors (TCRdb year 2017). Libraries were made using the immunoSEQ multiplex PCR assay. A mixture of 60 forward primers for TCR Vbeta segments and 13 reverse primers for TCR Jbeta segments was used in the multiplex PCR. TCRdb carries this immuneACCESS record with in-frame sequences only. Its versions omit some clonotypes, under half of them owing to an unresolved V gene in the studies checked, with the rest unexplained. The sample contains 150,000 or so clones, approximately 70% of them found a single time. The ten largest make up 2% to 2.5% of the sample. Sequencing was performed on PBMCs. The receptors here all came from a woman aged 60-75 years in good health and CMV-seropositive.

The genes are TRBV29-1 and TRBJ2-3; 8 nucleotides align to TRBD2. The CDR3 is made up of 14 amino acids. Germline V gene data show CDR1 as SQVTM and CDR2 as ANQGSEA. The V gene end was trimmed by 1 base and the J gene end by 1 base; junction bases not matched to a gene: 1. DNA for the CDR3: TGCAGCGTTGAAGGTAGCGGGGGCACAGATACGCAGTATTTT. This sequence encodes CSVEGSGGTDTQYF.

This chain joins TRBV6-1 and TRBJ1-2; D is perhaps TRBD1 (5 bases). V gave up 1 base and J gave up 3 bases, with 6 bases separating them. Germline V gene lookup returns CDR1 MNHNS and CDR2 SASEGT. The length of the CDR3 is 13 residues. The CDR3 sequence: CASSEGGDYGYTF. The CDR3 coding sequence is TGTGCCAGCAGTGAAGGGGGGGACTATGGCTACACCTTC.

This clone has only a few counts. The chain recombines TRBV7-6 with TRBJ1-1; weak D call: TRBD1 (6 bases). Trimming took off 5 bases at V and 0 bases at J, with 16 bases between the two ends. The germline CDR1 and CDR2 sequences are SGHVS and FNYEAQ. The CDR3 covers 16 residues. The DNA of the CDR3 is TGTGCCAGCAGCCCTTCCCAGACAGGCATGAACACTGAAGCTTTCTTT. It yields the protein CASSPSQTGMNTEAFF. Full variable domain (remainder filled in from reference TRBV7-6 and TRBJ1-1): GAGVSQSPRYKVTKRGQDVALRCDPISGHVSLYWYRQALGQGPEFLTYFNYEAQQDKSGLPNDRFSAERPEGSISTLTIQRTEQRDSAMYRCASSPSQTGMNTEAFFGQGTRLTVV.

The V gene is TRBV5-1, the J gene TRBJ2-2; tentative D call: TRBD1 (7 bases). The CDR3 covers 14 residues. The germline gives CDR1 SGHRS, CDR2 YFSETQ. V was pared by 2 bases and J by 5 bases, with 10 bases between. CDR3 bases: TGCGCCAGCAGCTTCAGGGGGGAAACCGGGGAGCTGTTTTTT. It specifies CASSFRGETGELFF.

This clone occurred once. J is TRBJ2-3 and V is TRBV5-4; 9 bases map to TRBD2. V was clipped by 4 bases and J by 2 bases; unmatched bases: 5. This CDR3 is built from 15 residues. Germline V gene lookup returns CDR1 SGHNT and CDR2 YYREEE (reference sequence). The CDR3 bases are TGTGCCAGCAGCCCCTCTAGCGGGATCACAGATACGCAGTATTTT. It is translated as CASSPSSGITDTQYF.

The V and J genes are TRBV10-3 and TRBJ2-7, with a weak D call TRBD2 (5 bases). The CDR3 runs to 13 residues. The V end was cut by 7 bases, the J end by 0 bases, with 10 bases between. In germline, CDR1 is ENHRY, CDR2 SYGVKD. The CDR3 loop reads CAIKDSHSYEQYF. The DNA of the CDR3 is TGTGCCATCAAGGACTCCCACTCCTACGAGCAGTACTTC.

The rearrangement joins TRBV7-9 to TRBJ1-5; D is uncertain. V lost 2 bases and J 2 bases, leaving 7 bases between the germline ends. Germline lookup yields CDR1 SEHNR and CDR2 FQNEAQ (reference sequence). The length of the CDR3 is 14 residues. The CDR3 region has the DNA TGTGCCAGCAGCTTAAATCAGGGCAATCAGCCCCAGCATTTT. Its translation: CASSLNQGNQPQHF.

This clone was observed a few times. The chain is built from TRBV14 and TRBJ1-1; TRBD1 might be the D (6 bases). The CDR3 is 15 residues long. Germline lookup yields CDR1 SGHDN and CDR2 FVKESK. V was shortened by 1 base and J by 4 bases, with 13 bases between the two germline ends. DNA for the CDR3: TGTGCCAGCAGCCAAGTCGGGGGGCCTGGCACTGAAGCTTTCTTT. It encodes CASSQVGGPGTEAFF.